Sequencing of this T cell receptor beta chain was carried out in a study of T cell responses to AZD1222 COVID-19 vaccine. Study outcomes and limitations: Sampling that yielded the repertoires occurred only after the peak T cell response. Baseline serology detected seropositivity in only six AZD1222 recipients.

This table comes from immunoSEQ multiplex PCR, and its TCRdb copy is limited to in-frame clones, with some not included. Of under 150,000 clones in the sample, 80% to 95% were seen once. About this clone: Its target is unknown.

Specimen: peripheral blood, collected 28 days after the second AZD1222 dose. This clonotype was sampled from an adult who received the AZD1222 COVID-19 vaccine.

The CDR3 nucleotides are TGTGCCATCAGTCGGGGGGCCGAGAGCTATGGCTACACCTTC. Translation: CAISRGAESYGYTF. The chain uses TRBV10-3 and TRBJ1-2, with D perhaps matching TRBD1 (6 bases). With 5 bases removed from V and 4 bases from J, the gap between germline ends came to 14 bases. Germline V gene lookup returns CDR1 ENHRY and CDR2 SYGVKD. The CDR3 is 14 amino acids.